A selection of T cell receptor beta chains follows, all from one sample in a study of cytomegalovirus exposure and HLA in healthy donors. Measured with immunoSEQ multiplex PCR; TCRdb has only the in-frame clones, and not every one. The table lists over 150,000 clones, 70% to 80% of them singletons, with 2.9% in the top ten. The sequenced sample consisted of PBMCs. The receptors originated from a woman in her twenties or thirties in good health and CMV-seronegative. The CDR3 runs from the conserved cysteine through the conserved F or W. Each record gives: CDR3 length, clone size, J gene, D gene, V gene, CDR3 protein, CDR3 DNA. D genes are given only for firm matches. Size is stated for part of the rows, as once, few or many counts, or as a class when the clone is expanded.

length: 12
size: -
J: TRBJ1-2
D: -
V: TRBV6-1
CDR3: CASSPRAYGYTF
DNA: TGTGCCAGCAGTCCCAGGGCCTATGGCTACACCTTC

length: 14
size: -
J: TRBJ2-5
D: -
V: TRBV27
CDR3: CASRDLAHQETQYF
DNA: TGTGCCAGCAGGGACTTGGCGCACCAAGAGACCCAGTACTTC

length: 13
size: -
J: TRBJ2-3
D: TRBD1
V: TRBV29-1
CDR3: CSAPGQYTDTQYF
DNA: TGCAGTGCACCGGGACAGTACACAGATACGCAGTATTTT

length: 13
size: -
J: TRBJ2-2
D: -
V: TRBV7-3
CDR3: CASSSQGLGELFF
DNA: TGTGCCAGCAGCTCCCAGGGGCTCGGGGAGCTGTTTTTT

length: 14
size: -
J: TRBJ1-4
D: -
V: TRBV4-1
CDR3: CASSEWAENEKLFF
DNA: TGCGCCAGCAGCGAATGGGCCGAAAATGAAAAACTGTTTTTT

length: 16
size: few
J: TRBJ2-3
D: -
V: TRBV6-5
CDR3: CASSSLRGGITDTQYF
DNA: TGTGCCAGCAGTTCCCTAAGGGGGGGGATCACAGATACGCAGTATTTT

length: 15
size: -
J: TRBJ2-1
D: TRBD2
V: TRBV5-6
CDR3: CASSLASGDYNEQFF
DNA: TGTGCCAGCAGCTTGGCTAGCGGGGACTACAATGAGCAGTTCTTC

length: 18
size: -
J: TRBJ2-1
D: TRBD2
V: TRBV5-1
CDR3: CASSLQFGLAGIQDEQFF
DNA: TGCGCCAGCAGCCTCCAGTTTGGACTAGCGGGAATTCAGGATGAGCAGTTCTTC

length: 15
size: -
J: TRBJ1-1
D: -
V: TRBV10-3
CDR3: CAIGRTSKGDTEAFF
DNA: TGTGCCATCGGCCGGACATCCAAGGGGGACACTGAAGCTTTCTTT

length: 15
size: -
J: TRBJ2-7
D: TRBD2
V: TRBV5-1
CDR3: CASSLGLAEPYEQYF
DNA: TGCGCCAGCAGCCTGGGACTAGCGGAACCTTACGAGCAGTACTTC

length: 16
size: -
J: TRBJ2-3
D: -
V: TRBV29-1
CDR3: CSVEENDARELDTQYF
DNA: TGCAGCGTTGAAGAGAATGATGCCAGGGAATTGGATACGCAGTATTTT

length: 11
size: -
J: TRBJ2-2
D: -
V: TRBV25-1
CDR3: CASSLTGELFF
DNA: TGTGCCAGCAGTCTTACCGGGGAGCTGTTTTTT

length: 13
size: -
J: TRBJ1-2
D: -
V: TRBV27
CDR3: CASSFHRFYGYTF
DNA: TGTGCCAGCAGTTTCCACAGGTTCTACGGCTACACCTTC

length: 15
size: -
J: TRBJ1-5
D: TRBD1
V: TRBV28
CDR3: CASSLYGQGRQPQHF
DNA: TGTGCCAGCAGTTTGTACGGACAGGGGCGCCAGCCCCAGCATTTT

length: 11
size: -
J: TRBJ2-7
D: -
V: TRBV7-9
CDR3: CSSSLLFGLYF
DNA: TGTTCCAGCAGCTTATTATTTGGACTATACTTC

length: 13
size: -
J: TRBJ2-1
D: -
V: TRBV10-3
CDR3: CAIGRDRNNEQFF
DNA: TGTGCCATCGGGCGGGACAGAAACAATGAGCAGTTCTTC